The 23 T cell receptor beta chains reported below all come from one sample, sequenced in a study of shared clonotypes between healthy human individuals. Data came from immunoSEQ multiplex PCR; TCRdb stores just in-frame clones and leaves some out. The sample has about 1 million clones, around 74% seen once. Material for sequencing was memory CD4+ T cells sorted from blood. Subset: CD45RA-negative fraction. Receptors originate from a man between 18 and 29 years old in good health.

The rearrangement uses TRBV7-2 and TRBJ2-4, with D uncertain. Trimming took 5 bases from V and 1 from J, leaving 9 bases between them. The CDR3 runs 14 residues. Germline loops: CDR1 SGHTA, CDR2 FQGNSA. The CDR3, as DNA: TGTGCCAGCAGCCCCTCGAGGGCCAAAAACATTCAGTACTTC. The encoded protein is CASSPSRAKNIQYF.

V and J are TRBV7-2 and TRBJ1-5; the D gene is possibly TRBD1 (6 bases). The V end was cut by 2 bases, the J end by 3 bases, with 8 bases between. Per germline, CDR1 SGHTA and CDR2 FQGNSA. This CDR3 spans 14 amino acids. This CDR3 is CASSLQGNNQPQHF. The DNA for the CDR3 is TGTGCCAGCAGCTTACAGGGGAACAATCAGCCCCAGCATTTT.

Points on this clone: Different DNA sequences within this sample yield the same CDR3. The chain carries TRBV19 and TRBJ1-4; possible D gene TRBD1, 6 bases. Trimming shortened V by 4 bases and J by 0 bases, and 6 bases separated the two germline ends. Germline CDR1 is LNHDA and CDR2 is SQIVND (reference sequence). The CDR3 covers 14 residues. The CDR3 here is CASSRTATNEKLFF. Here the CDR3 DNA reads TGTGCCAGTAGTAGGACAGCAACTAATGAAAAACTGTTTTTT.

The J gene is TRBJ1-2, the V gene TRBV11-3; TRBD1 aligns across 7 bases. This CDR3 comprises 14 residues. Germline CDR1 and CDR2: SGHNT and YENEEA. V was clipped by 5 bases and J by 4 bases; unmatched bases: 7. The CDR3 protein is CASSQPTGPYGYTF. In DNA form, the CDR3 reads TGTGCCAGCAGCCAACCGACAGGGCCCTATGGCTACACCTTC.

The V and J genes are TRBV4-2 and TRBJ1-4, with D unresolved. The germline V and J ends were trimmed by 0 bases and 2 bases, with 10 bases remaining between them. Germline CDR1 reads LGHNA; CDR2 reads YNFKEQ. This CDR3 spans 16 amino acids. The CDR3 sequence: CASSQDGGSTNEKLFF. The CDR3 DNA reads as TGTGCCAGCAGCCAAGATGGTGGGTCGACTAATGAAAAACTGTTTTTT.

A word on this clone: Additional DNA sequences in this sample encode the identical CDR3. The J gene is TRBJ2-3, the V gene TRBV6-5, with D possibly being TRBD1 (5 bases). Between the trimmed V and J ends, which lost 7 bases and 1 base, there was a span of 9 bases. This CDR3 has 13 amino acids. Germline loops: CDR1 MNHEY, CDR2 SVGAGI. The CDR3: CASTTTGTDTQYF. The CDR3 region has the DNA TGTGCCAGCACCACGACAGGCACAGATACGCAGTATTTT.

The rearrangement links TRBV6-5 to TRBJ1-6, with 7 bases fitting TRBD1. Germline V CDR1 and CDR2: MNHEY, SVGAGI. The V segment lost 5 bases and the J segment 10 bases; nucleotides outside the gene matches: 8. This CDR3 has 14 amino acids. CDR3 coding DNA: TGTGCCAGCAGTGCCGGGACAGTTAGATCACCCCTCCACTTT. Residues: CASSAGTVRSPLHF.

The V call is TRBV18, the J call TRBJ1-1; D is unclear. The CDR3 is 14 residues long. The V end was cut by 2 bases, the J end by 1 base, with 8 bases between. CDR1 and CDR2 from the germline V gene are KGHSH and LQKENI. This chain's CDR3 is CASSPGMGNTEAFF. As DNA, the CDR3 is TGTGCCAGCTCACCAGGTATGGGGAACACTGAAGCTTTCTTT.

With regard to this clone: A much larger clone lies one base from this, so it may be a read error. The rearrangement uses TRBV7-2 and TRBJ2-7; TRBD1 agrees at 11 bases. The CDR3 has 13 residues. CDR1 is SGHTA and CDR2 is FQGNSA in the germline V gene. J gave up 6 bases and V 4 bases, and 2 bases lay outside the gene matches. The CDR3 protein is CASSSGTGGEQYF. The CDR3, as DNA: TGTGCCAGCAGCTCCGGGACAGGGGGCGAGCAGTACTTC.

For the CDR3, the DNA is TGTGCCAGCAGCAAATTGGACCGAGGACTGTACTTC. Protein: CASSKLDRGLYF. The chain recombines TRBV28 with TRBJ2-5; D is perhaps TRBD2 (5 bases). With 6 bases removed from V and 13 bases from J, the gap between germline ends came to 18 bases. The CDR3 is 12 amino acids. Per germline, CDR1 MDHEN and CDR2 SYDVKM.

This clone was seen a single time. The rearrangement joins TRBV7-9 to TRBJ1-1, with no clear D. The CDR3 covers 14 residues. Between the trimmed V and J ends, which lost 5 bases and 0 bases, there was a span of 10 bases. CDR1 SEHNR and CDR2 FQNEAQ come from the germline V gene (reference sequence). This CDR3 is CASSNINMNTEAFF. CDR3 in DNA: TGTGCCAGCAGCAATATTAATATGAACACTGAAGCTTTCTTT. The complete variable domain, with remaining parts taken from reference TRBV7-9 and TRBJ1-1, reads DTGVSQNPRHKITKRGQNVTFRCDPISEHNRLYWYRQTLGQGPEFLTYFQNEAQLEKSRLLSDRFSAERPKGSFSTLEIQRTEQGDSAMYLCASSNINMNTEAFFGQGTRLTVV.

The rearrangement joins TRBV15 to TRBJ1-1; D remains unclear. The ends were cut back, 0 bases at V and 0 bases at J, with 17 bases in the middle. Germline assignment: CDR1 LNHNV and CDR2 YYDKDF (reference sequence). This CDR3 comprises 18 residues. CDR3: CATSREPGRGGMNTEAFF. For the CDR3, the DNA is TGTGCCACCAGCAGAGAGCCCGGTAGAGGAGGAATGAACACTGAAGCTTTCTTT.

This chain joins TRBV11-2 and TRBJ2-7; D remains ambiguous. V was cut by 2 bases and J by 0 bases, with 8 bases left in between. Germline V gives CDR1 SGHAT, CDR2 FQNNGV. The length of the CDR3 is 14 residues. The CDR3 loop reads CASSLRPDSYEQYF. The CDR3 DNA sequence: TGTGCCAGCAGCTTAAGGCCGGACTCCTACGAGCAGTACTTC.

The V gene is TRBV7-2, the J gene TRBJ2-7; D remains unclear. This CDR3 region has 16 residues. Trimming left V 2 bases short and J 0 bases short, with 14 bases between. Germline-derived CDR1 and CDR2 are SGHTA and FQGNSA. As DNA, the CDR3 is TGTGCCAGCAGCTTATGGGTTACGTCGGGCTCCTACGAGCAGTACTTC. It is translated as CASSLWVTSGSYEQYF.

The V and J genes are TRBV21-1 and TRBJ1-1; no check of the table's D call, TRBD1, against the DNA was made. TRBV21-1 is labeled a pseudogene. This CDR3 has 12 residues. The CDR3 DNA reads as TGTGCCAGCAGCAAAGAGGGGACAGGGGTAATCTTT. Its protein product is CASSKEGTGVIF.

This clone was counted a few times. V is TRBV18 and J is TRBJ1-5; tentative D call: TRBD1 (5 bases). Germline CDR1 and CDR2: KGHSH and LQKENI. The CDR3 totals 14 residues. V lost 6 bases to trimming and J lost 3 bases, with 12 bases between them. The CDR3, as DNA: TGTGCCAGCTCGAGCCGGGACGCCAATCAGCCCCAGCATTTT. Translated, it gives CASSSRDANQPQHF.

This rearrangement joins TRBV5-1 to TRBJ2-7, with D perhaps TRBD2 (6 bases). Trimming left V 0 bases short and J 5 bases short, with 15 bases between. This CDR3 is 15 amino acids long. Germline assignment: CDR1 SGHRS and CDR2 YFSETQ. DNA of the CDR3: TGCGCCAGCAGCTTGGTTGGGGCGGGATCGAACGAGCAGTACTTC. Its protein is CASSLVGAGSNEQYF.

This clone was observed once. The J gene is TRBJ1-1, the V gene TRBV19; D is unclear. The germline CDR1 and CDR2 sequences are LNHDA and SQIVND (reference sequence). V gave up 1 base and J gave up 11 bases, with 11 bases separating them. This CDR3 has 12 residues. The CDR3 loop is CASSIGEGSAFF. The CDR3 DNA follows: TGTGCCAGTAGTATAGGGGAGGGATCGGCTTTCTTT.

The CDR3 spells CASKGGQQNSPLHF. In nucleotides, the CDR3 is TGTGCCAGCAAAGGAGGACAGCAGAATTCACCCCTCCACTTT. The chain employs TRBV27 and TRBJ1-6; D is possibly TRBD1 (6 bases). Germline V gene sequence: CDR1 MNHEY, CDR2 SMNVEV (reference sequence). This CDR3 region has 14 residues. Trimming cost V 7 bases and J 7 bases, with 14 bases left between them.

This chain links TRBV29-1 with TRBJ2-7; 12 nucleotides align to TRBD2. V shed 3 bases, J shed 5 bases, and the junction held 5 bases outside the gene matches. This CDR3 has 14 residues. CDR1 is SQVTM and CDR2 is ANQGSEA in the germline V gene. This chain's CDR3 is CSVDGLAGLNEQYF. The CDR3 coding sequence is TGCAGCGTTGACGGACTAGCGGGACTCAACGAGCAGTACTTC.

This clone was observed a handful of times. V gene TRBV29-1 combines with J gene TRBJ2-3; either TRBD1 or TRBD2 may fit D (5 bases each). The length of the CDR3 is 12 residues. In germline, CDR1 is SQVTM, CDR2 ANQGSEA. V was trimmed by 6 bases and J by 4 bases, leaving 11 bases between them. CDR3 sequence: CSVTVGADTQYF. CDR3 nucleotides: TGCAGCGTAACCGTGGGGGCAGATACGCAGTATTTT.

In this sample, this clone turned up once. The chain links TRBV5-4 to TRBJ2-1; 10 nucleotides agree with TRBD2. V trimming: 3 bases; J trimming: 9 bases; junction bases outside the gene matches: 6. The germline gives CDR1 SGHNT, CDR2 YYREEE (reference sequence). CDR3 length equals 14 residues. CDR3 region: CASSSQTSGAEQFF. CDR3 bases: TGTGCCAGCAGCTCGCAAACTAGCGGGGCTGAGCAGTTCTTC.

V gene TRBV5-1 combines with J gene TRBJ2-6; no firm D call. CDR1 is SGHRS, CDR2 YFSETQ, per germline. This CDR3 contains 14 residues. V lost 0 bases to trimming and J lost 10 bases, with 11 bases between them. The CDR3 here is CASSLDFQVNVLTF. CDR3 sequence (DNA): TGCGCCAGCAGCTTGGACTTCCAGGTGAACGTCCTGACTTTC.